The T cell receptor (beta chain) under discussion was sequenced for a study of blood T cell repertoires in COVID-19. Study summary: Specimens from acute and convalescent COVID-19 originated in the United States, Italy and Spain. Nucleic acid was either cDNA or gDNA, and it came from T cells, B-cell-depleted T cells, or PBMCs.

Authors' analysis steps: Reference gene primer amplification gave nucleated cell count estimates. Data came from immunoSEQ multiplex PCR; TCRdb stores just in-frame clones and leaves some out. From that table come the V and J calls and clone size; the DNA was used to work out D and trimming. The sample has about 150,000 clones; about 88% are singletons. CDR1 SGHTA and CDR2 FQGNSA come from the germline V gene. Unmatched junction bases numbered 13, after V lost 3 bases and J lost 7 bases. The CDR3 is 17 residues long. The receptor was isolated from a man aged 50 or older who had recovered from COVID-19. The sequencing input was peripheral blood. The chain couples TRBV7-2 to TRBJ2-5, with TRBD1 identical over 11 bases. The CDR3 loop is CASSFWTGGAPPGTQYF. The CDR3 DNA is TGTGCCAGCAGCTTCTGGACAGGGGGCGCCCCTCCAGGGACCCAGTACTTC.